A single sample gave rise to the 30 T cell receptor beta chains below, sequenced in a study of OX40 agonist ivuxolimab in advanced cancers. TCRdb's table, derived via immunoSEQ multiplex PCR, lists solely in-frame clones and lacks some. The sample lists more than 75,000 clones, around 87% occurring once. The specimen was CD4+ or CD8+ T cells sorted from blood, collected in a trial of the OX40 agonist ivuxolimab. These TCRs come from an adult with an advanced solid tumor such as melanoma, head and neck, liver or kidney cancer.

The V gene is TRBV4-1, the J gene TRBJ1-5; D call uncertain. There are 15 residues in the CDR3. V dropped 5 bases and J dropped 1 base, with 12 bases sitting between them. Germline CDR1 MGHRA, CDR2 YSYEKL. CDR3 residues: CASSRTLGSNQPQHF. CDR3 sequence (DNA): TGCGCCAGCAGCAGGACCCTGGGGAGCAATCAGCCCCAGCATTTT.

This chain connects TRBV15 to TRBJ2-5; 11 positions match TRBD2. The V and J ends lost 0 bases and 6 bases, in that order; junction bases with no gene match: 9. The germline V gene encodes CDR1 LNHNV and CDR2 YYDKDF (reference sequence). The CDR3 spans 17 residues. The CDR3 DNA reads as TGTGCCACCAGCAGAGATGCTAGCGGGGGGTACCTGAAGACCCAGTACTTC. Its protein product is CATSRDASGGYLKTQYF.

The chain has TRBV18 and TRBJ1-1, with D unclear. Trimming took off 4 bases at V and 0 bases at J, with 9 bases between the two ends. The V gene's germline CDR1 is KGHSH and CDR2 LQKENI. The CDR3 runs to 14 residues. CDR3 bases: TGTGCCAGCTCACTACCCATTTTGAACACTGAAGCTTTCTTT. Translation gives CASSLPILNTEAFF.

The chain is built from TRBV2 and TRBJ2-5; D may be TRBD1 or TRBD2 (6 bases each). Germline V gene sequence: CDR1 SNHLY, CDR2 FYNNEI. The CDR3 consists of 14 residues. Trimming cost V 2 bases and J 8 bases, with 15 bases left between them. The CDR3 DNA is TGTGCCAGCAGTGAAAGGGGGGCCGGGTTCACCCAGTACTTC. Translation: CASSERGAGFTQYF.

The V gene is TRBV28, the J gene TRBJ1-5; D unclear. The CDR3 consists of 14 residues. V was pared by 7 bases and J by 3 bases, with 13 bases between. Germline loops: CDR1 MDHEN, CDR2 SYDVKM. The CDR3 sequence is CASTHGGFNQPQHF. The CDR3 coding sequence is TGTGCCAGCACCCACGGTGGATTCAATCAGCCCCAGCATTTT. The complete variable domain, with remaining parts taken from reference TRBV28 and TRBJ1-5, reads DVKVTQSSRYLVKRTGEKVFLECVQDMDHENMFWYRQDPGLGLRLIYFSYDVKMKEKGDIPEGYSVSREKKERFSLILESASTNQTSMYLCASTHGGFNQPQHFGDGTRLSIL.

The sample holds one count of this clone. CDR3 sequence (DNA): TGTGCCAGCAGCCAGGGACAGCATCAGCCCCAGCATTTT. Its protein product is CASSQGQHQPQHF. V usage is TRBV7-2 and J usage is TRBJ1-5; TRBD1 aligns across 7 bases. Germline values: CDR1 SGHTA, CDR2 FQGNSA. The CDR3 length is 13 residues. The V gene end was trimmed by 5 bases and the J gene end by 5 bases; junction bases not matched to a gene: 3.

CDR3 protein: CASSSGTSGGTQETQYF. CDR3 sequence (DNA): TGTGCCAGCAGCTCCGGGACTAGCGGGGGTACGCAAGAGACCCAGTACTTC. The chain employs TRBV11-3 and TRBJ2-5; 14 bases agree with TRBD2. The junction had 6 bases not matched to a gene; V was cut back by 4 bases and J by 2 bases. This CDR3 comprises 17 residues. The V gene's germline CDR1 is SGHNT and CDR2 YENEEA.

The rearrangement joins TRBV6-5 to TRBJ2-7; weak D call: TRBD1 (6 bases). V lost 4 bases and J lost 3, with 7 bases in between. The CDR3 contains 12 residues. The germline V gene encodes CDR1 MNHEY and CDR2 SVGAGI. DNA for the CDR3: TGTGCCAGCAGTTTACAGGGCTACGAGCAGTACGTC. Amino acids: CASSLQGYEQYV.

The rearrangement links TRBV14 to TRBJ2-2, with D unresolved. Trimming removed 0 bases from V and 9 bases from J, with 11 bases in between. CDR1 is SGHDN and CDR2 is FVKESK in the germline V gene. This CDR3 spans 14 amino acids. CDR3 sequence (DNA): TGTGCCAGCAGCCAAGATTTTTCTTTCCGGGAGCTGTTTTTT. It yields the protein CASSQDFSFRELFF.

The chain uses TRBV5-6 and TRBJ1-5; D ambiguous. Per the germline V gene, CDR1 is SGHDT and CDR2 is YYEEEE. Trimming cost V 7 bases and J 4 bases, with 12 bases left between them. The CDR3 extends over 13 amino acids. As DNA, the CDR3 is TGTGCCAGCGCCCGCCGACCGAATCAGCCCCAGCATTTT. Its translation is CASARRPNQPQHF.

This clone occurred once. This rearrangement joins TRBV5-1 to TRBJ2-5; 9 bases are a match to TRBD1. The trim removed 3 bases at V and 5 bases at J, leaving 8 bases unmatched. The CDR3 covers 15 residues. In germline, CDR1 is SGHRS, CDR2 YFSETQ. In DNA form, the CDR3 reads TGCGCCAGCAGCTCGTTTACAGGGGGCATTGAGACCCAGTACTTC. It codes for CASSSFTGGIETQYF.

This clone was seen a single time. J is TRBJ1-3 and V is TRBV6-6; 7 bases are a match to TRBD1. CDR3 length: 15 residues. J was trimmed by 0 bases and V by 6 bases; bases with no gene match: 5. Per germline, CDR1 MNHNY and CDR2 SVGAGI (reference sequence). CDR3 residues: CASSDRDLSGNTIYF. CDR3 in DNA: TGTGCCAGCAGCGACAGGGACCTCTCTGGAAACACCATATATTTT.

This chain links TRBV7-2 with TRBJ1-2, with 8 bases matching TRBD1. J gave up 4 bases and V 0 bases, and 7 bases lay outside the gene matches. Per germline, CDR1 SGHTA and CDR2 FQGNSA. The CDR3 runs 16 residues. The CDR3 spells CASSLASTGDAYGYTF. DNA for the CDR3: TGTGCCAGCAGCTTAGCATCGACAGGGGATGCCTATGGCTACACCTTC. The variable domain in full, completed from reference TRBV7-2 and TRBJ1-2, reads GAGVSQSPSNKVTEKGKDVELRCDPISGHTALYWYRQSLGQGLEFLIYFQGNSAPDKSGLPSDRFSAERTGGSVSTLTIQRTQQEDSAVYLCASSLASTGDAYGYTFGSGTRLTVV.

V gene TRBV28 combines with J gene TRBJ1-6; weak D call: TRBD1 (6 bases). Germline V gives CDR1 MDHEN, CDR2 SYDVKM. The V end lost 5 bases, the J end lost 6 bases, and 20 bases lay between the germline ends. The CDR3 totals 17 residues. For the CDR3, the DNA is TGTGCCAGCAGTCCAAGACAGGCCAATCGTGGTAATTCACCCCTCCACTTT. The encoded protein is CASSPRQANRGNSPLHF.

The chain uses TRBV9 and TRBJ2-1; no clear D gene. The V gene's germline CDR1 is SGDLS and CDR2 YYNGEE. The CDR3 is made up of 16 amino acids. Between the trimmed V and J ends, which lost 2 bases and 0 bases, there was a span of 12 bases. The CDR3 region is CASSVGSLSSYNEQFF. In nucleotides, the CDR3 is TGTGCCAGCAGCGTCGGCTCCCTGAGCTCCTACAATGAGCAGTTCTTC.

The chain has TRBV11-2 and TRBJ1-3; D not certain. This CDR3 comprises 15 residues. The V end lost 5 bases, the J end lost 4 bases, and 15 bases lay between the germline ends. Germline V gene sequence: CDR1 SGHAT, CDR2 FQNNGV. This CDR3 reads CASSLSRTNGNTIYF. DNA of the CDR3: TGTGCCAGCAGCCTAAGCAGGACTAACGGAAACACCATATATTTT.

The CDR3 reads CASSFVGTTKNGYTF. CDR3 nucleotide sequence: TGTGCCAGCAGCTTTGTGGGGACAACGAAGAATGGCTACACCTTC. This chain uses TRBV7-2 with TRBJ1-2; TRBD1 might be the D (6 bases). CDR3 size: 15 residues. Looked up from germline, CDR1 is SGHTA and CDR2 is FQGNSA. The V end was cut by 3 bases, the J end by 6 bases, with 17 bases between.

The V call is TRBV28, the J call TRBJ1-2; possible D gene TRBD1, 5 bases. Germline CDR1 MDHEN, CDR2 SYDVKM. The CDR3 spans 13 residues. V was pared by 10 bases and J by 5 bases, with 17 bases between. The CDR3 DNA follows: TGTGCCACCGGGGCAGGGAAGGGGTATGGCTACACCTTC. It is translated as CATGAGKGYGYTF.

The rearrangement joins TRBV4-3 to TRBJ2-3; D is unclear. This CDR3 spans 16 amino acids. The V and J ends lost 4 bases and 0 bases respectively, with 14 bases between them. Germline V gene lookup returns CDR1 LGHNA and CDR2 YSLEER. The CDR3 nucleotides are TGCGCCAGCAGCCTTGGATCGGCTTCCAGCACAGATACGCAGTATTTT. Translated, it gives CASSLGSASSTDTQYF.

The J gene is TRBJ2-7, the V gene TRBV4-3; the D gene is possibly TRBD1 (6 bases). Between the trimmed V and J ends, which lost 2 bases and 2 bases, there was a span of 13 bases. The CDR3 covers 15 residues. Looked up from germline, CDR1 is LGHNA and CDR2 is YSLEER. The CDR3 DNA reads TGCGCCAGCAGCCAATACTACAGGGAGACCTACGAGCAGTACTTC. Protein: CASSQYYRETYEQYF.

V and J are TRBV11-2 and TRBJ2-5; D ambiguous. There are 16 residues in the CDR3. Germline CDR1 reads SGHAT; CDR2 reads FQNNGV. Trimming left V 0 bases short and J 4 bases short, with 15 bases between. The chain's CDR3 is CASSLEGALLGETQYF. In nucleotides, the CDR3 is TGTGCCAGCAGCTTAGAAGGTGCCCTACTCGGAGAGACCCAGTACTTC.

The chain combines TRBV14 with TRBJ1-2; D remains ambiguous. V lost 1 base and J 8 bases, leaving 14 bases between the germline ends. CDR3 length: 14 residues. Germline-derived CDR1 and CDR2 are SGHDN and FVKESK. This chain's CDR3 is CASSQVPAMSGYTF. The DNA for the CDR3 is TGTGCCAGCAGCCAAGTCCCGGCAATGAGCGGCTACACCTTC.

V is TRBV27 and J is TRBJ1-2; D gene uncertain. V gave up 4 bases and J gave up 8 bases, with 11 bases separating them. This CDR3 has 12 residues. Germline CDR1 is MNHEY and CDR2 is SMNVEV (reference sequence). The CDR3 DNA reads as TGTGCCAGCAGTTCTCGAACCGGGGGCTACACCTTC. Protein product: CASSSRTGGYTF.

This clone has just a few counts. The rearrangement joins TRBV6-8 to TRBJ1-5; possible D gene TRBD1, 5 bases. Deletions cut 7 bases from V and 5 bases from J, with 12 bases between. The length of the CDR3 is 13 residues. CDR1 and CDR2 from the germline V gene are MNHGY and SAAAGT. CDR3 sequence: CASIGQGYQPQHF. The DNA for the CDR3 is TGTGCCAGCATCGGGCAGGGCTATCAGCCCCAGCATTTT.

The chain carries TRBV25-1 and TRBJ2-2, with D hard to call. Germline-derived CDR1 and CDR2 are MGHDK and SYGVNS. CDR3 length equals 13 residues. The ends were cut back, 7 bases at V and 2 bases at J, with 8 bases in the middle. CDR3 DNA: TGTGCCAGCATCAGCACTAACACCGGGGAGCTGTTTTTT. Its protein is CASISTNTGELFF.

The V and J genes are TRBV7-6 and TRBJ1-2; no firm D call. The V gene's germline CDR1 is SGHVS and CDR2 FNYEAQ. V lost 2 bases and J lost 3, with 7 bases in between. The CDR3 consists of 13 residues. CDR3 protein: CASSLNKYYGYTF. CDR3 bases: TGTGCCAGCAGCTTAAACAAGTACTATGGCTACACCTTC.

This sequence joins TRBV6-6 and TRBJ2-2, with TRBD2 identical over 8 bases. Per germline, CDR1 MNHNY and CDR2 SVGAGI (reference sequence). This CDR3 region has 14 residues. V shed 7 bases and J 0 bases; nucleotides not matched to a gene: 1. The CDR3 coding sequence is TGTGCCAGCAAGACTAGCGCGAACACCGGGGAGCTGTTTTTT. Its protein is CASKTSANTGELFF.

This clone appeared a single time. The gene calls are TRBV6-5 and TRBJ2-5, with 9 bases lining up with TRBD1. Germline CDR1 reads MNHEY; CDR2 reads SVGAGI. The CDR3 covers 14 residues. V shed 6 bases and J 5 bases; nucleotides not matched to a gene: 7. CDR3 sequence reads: CASRINRGLETQYF. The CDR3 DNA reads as TGTGCCAGCAGGATCAACAGGGGGCTGGAGACCCAGTACTTC.

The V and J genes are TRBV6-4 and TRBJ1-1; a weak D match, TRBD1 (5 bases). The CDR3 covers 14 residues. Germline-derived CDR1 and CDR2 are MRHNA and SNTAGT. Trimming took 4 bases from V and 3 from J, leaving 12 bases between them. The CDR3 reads CASSGYGGDTEAFF. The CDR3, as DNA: TGTGCCAGCAGTGGGTACGGGGGGGACACTGAAGCTTTCTTT.

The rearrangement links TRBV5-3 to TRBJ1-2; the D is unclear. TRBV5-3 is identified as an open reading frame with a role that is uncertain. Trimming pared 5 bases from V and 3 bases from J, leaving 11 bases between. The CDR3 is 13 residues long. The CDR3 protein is CARRGRLDYGYTF. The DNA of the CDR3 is TGTGCCAGAAGGGGGAGGTTAGACTATGGCTACACCTTC.